This T cell receptor beta chain originates from a study of blood T cell repertoires in COVID-19. Across the study: The origin of the acute and convalescent COVID-19 samples was the United States, Italy and Spain. PBMCs, B-cell-depleted T cells, or T cells were the source of the cDNA or gDNA that made up the material.

This clone occurred a few times. The germline CDR1 and CDR2 sequences are GTSNPN and SVGIG (reference sequence). The J segment lost 4 bases and the V segment lost 1 base, leaving 6 bases of the junction unmatched. The CDR3 is 15 amino acids. In the source study's methods: Reference gene primer amplification gave estimated nucleated cell counts. Method: immunoSEQ multiplex PCR; TCRdb's copy keeps in-frame clones and lacks some. The V and J calls and clone size are taken from that table; D and trimming were inferred from the DNA. The sample lists approximately 82,000 clones; 82% were seen once. The chain employs TRBV30 and TRBJ2-3, with 9 bases fitting TRBD1. This receptor was taken from a man in his fifties or sixties with active or convalescent COVID-19. Sequencing was carried out using peripheral blood. CDR3 residues: CAWSEQGAPADTQYF. CDR3 DNA sequence: TGTGCCTGGAGTGAACAGGGGGCGCCTGCAGATACGCAGTATTTT.